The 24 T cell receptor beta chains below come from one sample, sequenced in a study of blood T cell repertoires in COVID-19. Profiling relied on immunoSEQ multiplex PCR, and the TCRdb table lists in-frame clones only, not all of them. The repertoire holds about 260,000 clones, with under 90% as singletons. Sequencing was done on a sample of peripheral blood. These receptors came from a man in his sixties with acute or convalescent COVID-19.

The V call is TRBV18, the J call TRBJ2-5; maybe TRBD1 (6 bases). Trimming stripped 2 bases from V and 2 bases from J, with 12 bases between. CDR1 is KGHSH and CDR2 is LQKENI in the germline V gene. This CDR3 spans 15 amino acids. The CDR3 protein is CASSPAGTTQETQYF. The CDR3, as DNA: TGTGCCAGCTCACCAGCCGGGACAACTCAAGAGACCCAGTACTTC. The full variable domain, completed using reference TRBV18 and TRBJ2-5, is NAGVMQNPRHLVRRRGQEARLRCSPMKGHSHVYWYRQLPEEGLKFMVYLQKENIIDESGMPKERFSAEFPKEGPSILRIQQVVRGDSAAYFCASSPAGTTQETQYFGPGTRLLVL.

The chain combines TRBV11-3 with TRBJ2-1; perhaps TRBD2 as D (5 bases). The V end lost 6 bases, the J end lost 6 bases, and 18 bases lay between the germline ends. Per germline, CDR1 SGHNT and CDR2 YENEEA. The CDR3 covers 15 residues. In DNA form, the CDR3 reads TGTGCCAGCAGTTCACGGGGAGATTGGGGCAATGAGCAGTTCTTC. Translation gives CASSSRGDWGNEQFF.

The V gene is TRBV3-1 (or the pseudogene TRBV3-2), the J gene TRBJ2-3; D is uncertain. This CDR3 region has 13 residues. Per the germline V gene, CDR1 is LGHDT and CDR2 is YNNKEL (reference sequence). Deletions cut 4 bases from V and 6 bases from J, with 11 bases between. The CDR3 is CASSPLFGDTQYF. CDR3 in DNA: TGTGCCAGCAGCCCCTTGTTCGGGGATACGCAGTATTTT.

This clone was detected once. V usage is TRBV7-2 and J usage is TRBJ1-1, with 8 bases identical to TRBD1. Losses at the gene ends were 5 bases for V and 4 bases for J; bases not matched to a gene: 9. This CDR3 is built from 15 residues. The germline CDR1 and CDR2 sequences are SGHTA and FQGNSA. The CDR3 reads CASSMAQGQGTEAFF. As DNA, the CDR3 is TGTGCCAGCAGCATGGCCCAAGGACAGGGCACTGAAGCTTTCTTT.

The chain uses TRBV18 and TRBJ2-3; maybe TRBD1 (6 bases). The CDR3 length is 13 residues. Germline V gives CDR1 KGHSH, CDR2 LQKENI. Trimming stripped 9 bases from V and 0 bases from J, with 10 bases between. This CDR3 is CASLQGSTDTQYF. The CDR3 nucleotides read TGTGCCAGTCTCCAGGGGAGCACAGATACGCAGTATTTT.

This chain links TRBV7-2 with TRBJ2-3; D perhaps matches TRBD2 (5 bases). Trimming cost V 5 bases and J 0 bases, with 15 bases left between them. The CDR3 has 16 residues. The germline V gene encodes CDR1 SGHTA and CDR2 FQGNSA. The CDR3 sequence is CASSPTWERSTDTQYF. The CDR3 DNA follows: TGTGCCAGCAGCCCGACATGGGAGAGGAGCACAGATACGCAGTATTTT. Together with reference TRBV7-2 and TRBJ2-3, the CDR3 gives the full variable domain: GAGVSQSPSNKVTEKGKDVELRCDPISGHTALYWYRQSLGQGLEFLIYFQGNSAPDKSGLPSDRFSAERTGGSVSTLTIQRTQQEDSAVYLCASSPTWERSTDTQYFGPGTRLTVL.

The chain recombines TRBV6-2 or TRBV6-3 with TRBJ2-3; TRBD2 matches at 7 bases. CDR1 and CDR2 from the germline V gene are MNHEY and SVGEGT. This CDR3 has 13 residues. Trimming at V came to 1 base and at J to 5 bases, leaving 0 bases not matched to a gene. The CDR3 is CASSYWGGDTQYF. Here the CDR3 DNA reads TGTGCCAGCAGTTACTGGGGGGGAGATACGCAGTATTTT.

In DNA form, the CDR3 reads TGTGCCAGCGCTACAGGGCCCCAACGAGTTATGAACACTGAAGCTTTCTTT. This gives the protein CASATGPQRVMNTEAFF. The rearrangement links TRBV5-4 to TRBJ1-1; TRBD1 is a possible D gene (6 bases). CDR3 size: 17 residues. Germline CDR1 SGHNT, CDR2 YYREEE (reference sequence). V was clipped by 7 bases and J by 0 bases, with 22 bases between them.

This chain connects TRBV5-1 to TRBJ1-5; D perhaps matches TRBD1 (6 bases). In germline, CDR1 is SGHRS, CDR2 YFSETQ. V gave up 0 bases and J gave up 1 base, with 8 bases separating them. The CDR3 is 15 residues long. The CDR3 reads CASSLGTESNQPQHF. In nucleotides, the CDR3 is TGCGCCAGCAGCTTGGGGACAGAGAGCAATCAGCCCCAGCATTTT.

The CDR3 sequence is CASGSKGAGENQETQYF. For the CDR3, the DNA is TGTGCTAGTGGTTCGAAGGGTGCGGGGGAGAACCAAGAGACCCAGTACTTC. The chain employs TRBV12-5 and TRBJ2-5; 7 bases match TRBD2. J lost 0 bases, V lost 4 bases, and 11 bases had no gene match. Per the germline V gene, CDR1 is LGHNT and CDR2 is FRNRAP. The CDR3 totals 17 residues.

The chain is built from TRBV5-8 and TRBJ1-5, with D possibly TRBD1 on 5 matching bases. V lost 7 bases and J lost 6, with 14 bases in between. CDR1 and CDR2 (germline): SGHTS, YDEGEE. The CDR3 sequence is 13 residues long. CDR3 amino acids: CASEDTIAQPQHF. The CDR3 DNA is TGTGCCAGCGAGGACACGATCGCTCAGCCCCAGCATTTT. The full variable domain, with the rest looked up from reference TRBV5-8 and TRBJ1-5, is EAGVTQSPTHLIKTRGQQATLRCSPISGHTSVYWYQQALGLGLQFLLWYDEGEERNRGNFPPRFSGRQFPNYSSELNVNALELEDSALYLCASEDTIAQPQHFGDGTRLSIL.

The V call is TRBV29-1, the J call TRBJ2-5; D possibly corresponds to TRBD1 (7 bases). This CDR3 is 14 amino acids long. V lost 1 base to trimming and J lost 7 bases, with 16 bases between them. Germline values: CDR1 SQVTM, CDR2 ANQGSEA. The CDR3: CSVEVNRGGGTQYF. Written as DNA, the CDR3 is TGCAGCGTTGAAGTTAACAGGGGAGGAGGGACCCAGTACTTC.

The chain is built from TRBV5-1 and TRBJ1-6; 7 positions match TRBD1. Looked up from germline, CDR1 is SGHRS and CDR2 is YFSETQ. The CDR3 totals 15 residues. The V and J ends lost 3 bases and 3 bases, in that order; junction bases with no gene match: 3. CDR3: CASSWDSFYNSPLHF. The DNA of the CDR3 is TGCGCCAGCAGCTGGGACAGTTTCTATAATTCACCCCTCCACTTT.

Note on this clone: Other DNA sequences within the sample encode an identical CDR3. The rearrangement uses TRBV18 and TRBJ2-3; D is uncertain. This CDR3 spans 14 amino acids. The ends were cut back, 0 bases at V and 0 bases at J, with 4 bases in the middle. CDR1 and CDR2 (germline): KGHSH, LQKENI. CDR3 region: CASSPPSSTDTQYF. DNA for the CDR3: TGTGCCAGCTCACCACCATCAAGCACAGATACGCAGTATTTT.

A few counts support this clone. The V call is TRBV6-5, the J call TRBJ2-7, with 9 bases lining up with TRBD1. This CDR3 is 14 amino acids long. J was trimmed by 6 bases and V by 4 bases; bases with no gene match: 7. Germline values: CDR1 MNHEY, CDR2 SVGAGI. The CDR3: CASSSGQGRGEQYF. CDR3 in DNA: TGTGCCAGCAGTTCGGGACAGGGAAGGGGCGAGCAGTACTTC.

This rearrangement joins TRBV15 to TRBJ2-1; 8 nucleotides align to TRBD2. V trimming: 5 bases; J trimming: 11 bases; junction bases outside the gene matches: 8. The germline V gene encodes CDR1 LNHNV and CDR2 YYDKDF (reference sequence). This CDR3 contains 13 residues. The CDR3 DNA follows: TGTGCCACCAGCGTAATGATAGCGGGAAAGCAGTTCTTC. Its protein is CATSVMIAGKQFF. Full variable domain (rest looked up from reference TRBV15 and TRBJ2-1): DAMVIQNPRYQVTQFGKPVTLSCSQTLNHNVMYWYQQKSSQAPKLLFHYYDKDFNNEADTPDNFQSRRPNTSFCFLDIRSPGLGDTAMYLCATSVMIAGKQFFGPGTRLTVL.

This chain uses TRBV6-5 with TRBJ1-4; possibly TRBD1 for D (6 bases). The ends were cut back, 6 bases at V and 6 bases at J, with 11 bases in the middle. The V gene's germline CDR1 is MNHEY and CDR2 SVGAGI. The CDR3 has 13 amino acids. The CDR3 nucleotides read TGTGCCAGCAGAACGGGACAATATGAAAAACTGTTTTTT. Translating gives CASRTGQYEKLFF.

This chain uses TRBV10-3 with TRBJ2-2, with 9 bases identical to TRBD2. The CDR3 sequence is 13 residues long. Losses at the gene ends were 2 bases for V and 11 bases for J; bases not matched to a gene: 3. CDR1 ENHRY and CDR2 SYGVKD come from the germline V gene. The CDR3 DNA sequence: TGTGCCATCAGTGAGGTTAGCGGGAGCGAGCTGTTTTTT. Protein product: CAISEVSGSELFF.

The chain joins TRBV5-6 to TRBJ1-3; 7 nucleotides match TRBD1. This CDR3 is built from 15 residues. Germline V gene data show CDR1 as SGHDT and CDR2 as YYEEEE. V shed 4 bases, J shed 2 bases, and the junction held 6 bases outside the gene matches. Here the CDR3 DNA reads TGTGCCAGCAGCCTCACAGGGGCCGCTGGAAACACCATATATTTT. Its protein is CASSLTGAAGNTIYF.

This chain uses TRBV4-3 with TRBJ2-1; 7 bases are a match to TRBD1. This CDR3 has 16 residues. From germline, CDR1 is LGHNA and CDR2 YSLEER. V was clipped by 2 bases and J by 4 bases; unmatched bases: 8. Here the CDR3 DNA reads TGCGCCAGCAGCCAACCTAACCCGGGACAGTACAATGAGCAGTTCTTC. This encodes CASSQPNPGQYNEQFF.

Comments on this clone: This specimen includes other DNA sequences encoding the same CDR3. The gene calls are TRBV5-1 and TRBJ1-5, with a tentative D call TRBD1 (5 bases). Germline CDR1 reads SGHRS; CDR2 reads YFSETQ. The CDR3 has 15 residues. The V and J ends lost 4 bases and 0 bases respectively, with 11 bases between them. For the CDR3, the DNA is TGCGCCAGCAGCCTCCGGGGGGATAGCAATCAGCCCCAGCATTTT. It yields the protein CASSLRGDSNQPQHF.

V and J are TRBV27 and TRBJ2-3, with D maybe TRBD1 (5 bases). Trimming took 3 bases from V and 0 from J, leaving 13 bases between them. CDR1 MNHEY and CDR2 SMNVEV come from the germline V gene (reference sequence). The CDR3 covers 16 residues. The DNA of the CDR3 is TGTGCCAGCAGTTTGTTCCCCCAGGGTAGCACAGATACGCAGTATTTT. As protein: CASSLFPQGSTDTQYF.

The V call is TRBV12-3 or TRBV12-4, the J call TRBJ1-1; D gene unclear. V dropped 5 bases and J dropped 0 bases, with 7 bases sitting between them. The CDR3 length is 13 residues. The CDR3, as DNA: TGTGCCAGCAGTACAACCTTGAACACTGAAGCTTTCTTT. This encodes CASSTTLNTEAFF.

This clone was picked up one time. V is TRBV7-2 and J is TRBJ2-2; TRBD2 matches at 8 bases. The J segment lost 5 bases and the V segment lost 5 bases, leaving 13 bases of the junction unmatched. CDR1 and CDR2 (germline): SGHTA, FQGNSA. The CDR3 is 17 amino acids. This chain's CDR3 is CASSRARGAQFTGELFF. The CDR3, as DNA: TGTGCCAGCAGCCGTGCGCGGGGGGCCCAGTTTACCGGGGAGCTGTTTTTT.